Following are 3 T cell receptor beta chains from one sample sequenced in a study of patients and donors after allogeneic stem cell transplantation. TCRdb reprocessed the RT-PCR reads via MiXCR and lists one record per CDR3 protein. The table lists over 400,000 distinct CDR3 sequences, about a sixth of them singletons. Sequenced material: blood, either unsorted or a sorted T cell fraction (not recorded which). The receptors derive from a human donor who was either an allogeneic HSCT recipient or a stem cell or donor lymphocyte infusion donor (not recorded which). It is not recorded whose cells these are; they may come from a transplant donor.

This clonotype was detected only a few times. This chain uses TRBV5-1 with TRBJ2-3; a possible D gene is TRBD2 (6 bases). Germline V lookup: CDR1 SGHRS, CDR2 YFSETQ. The CDR3 loop spans 16 amino acids. Between the trimmed V and J ends, which lost 4 bases and 1 base, there was a span of 16 bases. The CDR3 region is CASSQKAGWGTDTQYF. The CDR3 DNA sequence: TGCGCCAGCAGCCAAAAGGCGGGGTGGGGCACAGATACGCAGTATTTT.

This clonotype came up a few times. This chain joins TRBV18 and TRBJ2-2; 10 bases match TRBD2. CDR3 length: 15 amino acids. J gave up 4 bases and V 6 bases, and 5 bases lay outside the gene matches. The V gene's germline CDR1 is KGHSH and CDR2 LQKENI. CDR3 DNA: TGTGCCAGCTCCGAAAGGACTAGCGGCACCGGGGAGCTGTTTTTT. It codes for CASSERTSGTGELFF.

Ten or more counts support this clonotype. This chain links TRBV7-2 with TRBJ2-3; 7 bases map to TRBD1. The CDR3 sequence is 15 residues long. Looked up from germline, CDR1 is SGHTA and CDR2 is FQGNSA. Unmatched junction bases numbered 5, after V lost 5 bases and J lost 0 bases. CDR3 loop: CASSRGTVSTDTQYF. The CDR3 DNA follows: TGTGCCAGCAGCCGAGGGACAGTAAGCACAGATACGCAGTATTTT.